The next 15 T cell receptor beta chains were all read from a single sample in a study of blood T cell repertoires in COVID-19 (dated by TCRdb to 2018 to 2021). The library relied on the immunoSEQ multiplex PCR assay. The clones in this table, taken by TCRdb from immuneACCESS, are in-frame only. Not every clone is retained; where verified, under half of the shortfall comes from an unresolved V gene, and the cause of the rest is unknown. The table for this sample lists 250,000 to 350,000 clones; 70% to 90% of them were counted only once. The ten largest clones represent 9.5% to 15% of the sample. Sequenced sample: peripheral blood. The receptor set was obtained from a woman aged 55-70 years with acute or convalescent COVID-19.

The rearrangement uses TRBV7-9 and TRBJ1-2; 7 bases are shared with TRBD1. Losses at the gene ends were 6 bases for V and 4 bases for J; bases not matched to a gene: 11. The CDR3 has 15 residues. The germline V gene encodes CDR1 SEHNR and CDR2 FQNEAQ (reference sequence). The CDR3: CASSIRDSIGYGYTF. The CDR3 nucleotides are TGTGCCAGCAGTATCCGGGACAGCATTGGCTATGGCTACACCTTC.

This chain joins TRBV29-1 and TRBJ1-4, with 10 bases fitting TRBD1. The germline V gene has CDR1 SQVTM and CDR2 ANQGSEA. The V segment lost 7 bases and the J segment 7 bases; nucleotides outside the gene matches: 6. The CDR3 extends over 13 amino acids. The CDR3 sequence: CSAWDRGSEKLFF. The CDR3, as DNA: TGCAGCGCCTGGGACAGGGGTAGTGAAAAACTGTTTTTT.

The rearrangement links TRBV19 to TRBJ1-4; 11 bases agree with TRBD1. CDR1 is LNHDA and CDR2 is SQIVND in the germline V gene (reference sequence). The CDR3 is 14 amino acids. The J segment lost 13 bases and the V segment lost 9 bases, leaving 13 bases of the junction unmatched. The CDR3 loop reads CASHRTGGSRGLFF. The CDR3 nucleotides read TGTGCCAGCCACCGGACAGGGGGCTCAAGGGGACTGTTTTTT.

V usage is TRBV7-2 and J usage is TRBJ2-5; 8 bases match TRBD1. V dropped 3 bases and J dropped 2; count of bases not matched to a gene: 5. CDR1 and CDR2 (germline): SGHTA, FQGNSA. CDR3 size: 15 residues. For the CDR3, the DNA is TGTGCCAGCAGCTTCCAGGGGGCAGTGCAAGAGACCCAGTACTTC. Its protein product is CASSFQGAVQETQYF.

The chain is built from TRBV28 and TRBJ2-7, with D unresolved. The CDR3 sequence is 11 residues long. Germline loops: CDR1 MDHEN, CDR2 SYDVKM. The ends were cut back, 6 bases at V and 4 bases at J, with 7 bases in the middle. CDR3 in DNA: TGTGCCAGCAGCTCCCAGTACGAGCAGTACTTC. It yields the protein CASSSQYEQYF.

This clone was counted a few times. The chain uses TRBV7-7 and TRBJ2-2; perhaps TRBD1 as D (5 bases). This CDR3 is built from 14 residues. Germline V gene data show CDR1 as SSHAT and CDR2 as FNYEAQ (reference sequence). The germline V and J ends were trimmed by 4 bases and 6 bases, with 12 bases remaining between them. CDR3 coding DNA: TGTGCCAGCAGCTCCTCTTGGGGCGCCGGGGAGCTGTTTTTT. This gives the protein CASSSSWGAGELFF.

The chain joins TRBV7-6 to TRBJ1-3; D uncertain. The CDR3 length is 16 residues. Germline V gene sequence: CDR1 SGHVS, CDR2 FNYEAQ. V lost 5 bases to trimming and J lost 0 bases, with 14 bases between them. Written as DNA, the CDR3 is TGTGCCAGCAGCCCAGCCGGGGTCTCCTCTGGAAACACCATATATTTT. It translates to CASSPAGVSSGNTIYF.

This chain connects TRBV2 to TRBJ1-1; D not certain. This CDR3 region has 13 residues. The germline V gene has CDR1 SNHLY and CDR2 FYNNEI. The V and J ends lost 4 bases and 0 bases respectively, with 6 bases between them. This CDR3 is CASSAFMNTEAFF. Here the CDR3 DNA reads TGTGCCAGCAGTGCCTTTATGAACACTGAAGCTTTCTTT.

The chain links TRBV28 to TRBJ2-5, with D perhaps matching TRBD1 (5 bases). CDR1 MDHEN and CDR2 SYDVKM come from the germline V gene. Deletions cut 3 bases from V and 3 bases from J, with 11 bases between. CDR3 size: 14 residues. In DNA, the CDR3 is TGTGCCAGCAGTTTCGCAGGGATTGAAGAGACCCAGTACTTC. As protein: CASSFAGIEETQYF.

This sequence joins TRBV2 and TRBJ1-5, with unresolved D. The CDR3 sequence is 13 residues long. V lost 6 bases, J lost 0 bases, and 6 bases lay in between. Germline V CDR1 and CDR2: SNHLY, FYNNEI. DNA for the CDR3: TGTGCCAGCAGGGAATATAGCAATCAGCCCCAGCATTTT. It translates to CASREYSNQPQHF.

The gene calls are TRBV4-1 and TRBJ1-5, with TRBD1 identical over 7 bases. The CDR3 consists of 16 residues. CDR1 and CDR2 from the germline V gene are MGHRA and YSYEKL. The V and J ends lost 1 base and 0 bases, in that order; junction bases with no gene match: 3. CDR3 protein: CASSQGQGDSNQPQHF. The CDR3 region has the DNA TGCGCCAGCAGCCAAGGACAGGGAGATAGCAATCAGCCCCAGCATTTT.

The chain links TRBV30 to TRBJ2-2, with a tentative D call TRBD2 (6 bases). The CDR3 sequence is 13 residues long. Between the trimmed V and J ends, which lost 0 bases and 6 bases, there was a span of 8 bases. Germline V gene lookup returns CDR1 GTSNPN and CDR2 SVGIG (reference sequence). CDR3 DNA sequence: TGTGCCTGGAGTGTGGGGGGTCCCGGGGAGCTGTTTTTT. It specifies CAWSVGGPGELFF.

The V call is TRBV19, the J call TRBJ2-2; D possibly corresponds to TRBD1 (6 bases). V was shortened by 7 bases and J by 3 bases, with 15 bases between the two germline ends. The CDR3 extends over 15 amino acids. The V gene's germline CDR1 is LNHDA and CDR2 SQIVND (reference sequence). The CDR3 reads CASTSRGKYTGELFF. The DNA of the CDR3 is TGTGCCAGTACCTCAAGGGGGAAGTACACCGGGGAGCTGTTTTTT.

This clone turned up a few times. This chain links TRBV19 with TRBJ1-4; tentatively, D is TRBD1 (5 bases). CDR1 LNHDA and CDR2 SQIVND come from the germline V gene (reference sequence). The CDR3 spans 17 residues. V was trimmed by 5 bases and J by 2 bases, leaving 18 bases between them. Here the CDR3 DNA reads TGTGCCAGTAGTGGAGGCCGGTGGGGGGAGACTAATGAAAAACTGTTTTTT. It yields the protein CASSGGRWGETNEKLFF.

This rearrangement joins TRBV7-9 to TRBJ1-4; D is unclear. The V end was cut by 4 bases, the J end by 0 bases, with 6 bases between. The germline V gene has CDR1 SEHNR and CDR2 FQNEAQ (reference sequence). This CDR3 comprises 14 residues. CDR3 coding DNA: TGTGCCAGCAGCTACAGAACAACTAATGAAAAACTGTTTTTT. It is translated as CASSYRTTNEKLFF.